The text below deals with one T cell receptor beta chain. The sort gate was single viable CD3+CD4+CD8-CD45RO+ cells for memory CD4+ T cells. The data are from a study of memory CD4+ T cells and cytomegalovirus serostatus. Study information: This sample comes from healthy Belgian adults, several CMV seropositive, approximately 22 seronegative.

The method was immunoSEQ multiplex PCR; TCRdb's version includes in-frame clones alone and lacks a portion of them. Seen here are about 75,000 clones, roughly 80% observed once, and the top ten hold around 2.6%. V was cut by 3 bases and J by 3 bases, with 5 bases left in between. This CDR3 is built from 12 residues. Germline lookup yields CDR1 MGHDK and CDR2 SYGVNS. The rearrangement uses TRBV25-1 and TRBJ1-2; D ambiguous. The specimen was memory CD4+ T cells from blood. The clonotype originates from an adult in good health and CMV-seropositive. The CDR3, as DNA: TGTGCCAGCAGTGAGTGGGACTATGGCTACACCTTC. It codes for CASSEWDYGYTF.